Reported below is one TCR beta chain. Antigen specificity is unknown. The data were taken from a study of PD-1 blockade in classical Hodgkin lymphoma. Generated by immunoSEQ multiplex PCR, the TCRdb table keeps only in-frame clones and is missing some. Of tens of thousands of clones listed, around nine tenths are singletons. The V gene lost 3 bases and the J gene lost 0 bases, with 12 bases spanning the gap. Germline-derived CDR1 and CDR2 are SGHAT and FQNNGV. The CDR3 has 16 residues. Time point of the sample: cycle 4 day 1 (C4D1), after 5 to 7 weeks of nivolumab. Each patient's relapse followed autologous stem cell transplantation, and brentuximab vedotin exposure varied. Whole-study results and caveats: Unlike CD8+ TCR diversity, which did not rise significantly by C4D1, CD4+ TCR diversity did. Newly diagnosed patients reportedly had lower baseline TCR diversity than healthy donors.

The chain combines TRBV11-2 with TRBJ1-3; D not resolved. The receptor was isolated from a human donor with classical Hodgkin lymphoma. Material: peripheral blood mononuclear cells (PBMCs), obtained before the fourth cycle of nivolumab. CDR3 nucleotide sequence: TGTGCCAGCAGCTTGGGCAGGACCACCTCTGGAAACACCATATATTTT. It is translated as CASSLGRTTSGNTIYF.